Sequencing of this T cell receptor (beta chain) was carried out in a study of shared clonotypes between healthy human individuals (dated by TCRdb to 2018 to 2021). About the investigation overall: The cohort comprised a couple of women and three men aged 18 to 49 years. For each donor, CD4 naive and CD4 memory were each run on three plates, CD8 naive on two plates, and CD8 memory on one plate. The study deeply sequenced blood TCR repertoires of about 5 healthy adults to estimate repertoire size and the extent of clonotype sharing between individuals. To increase sequencing depth and limit assay-specific biases, different laboratories used diverse techniques to prepare libraries and sequence TCR repertoires. Per donor, leukapheresis produced somewhere between about 0.9 and 9.5 billion PBMCs. Overall study results and their limits: When a few donors were compared, the shared fraction of clonotypes was around 5% for naive CD4, around 3.5% for naive CD8, 2% to 2.5% for memory CD4, and 0.3% to 0.5% for memory CD8. Based on pairwise subsampling, the degree of clonotype sharing among donors was expected to be affected by sequencing depth. Sampling was restricted to blood, and TCR repertoires in tissue are likely to differ from TCR repertoires in blood. Because the study included a small number of donors, the genetic and exposure-history diversity represented was limited. Compared with non-shared clonotypes, the clonotypes found in all four sorted-subset donors had higher generation probabilities. Rarefaction of sorted-subset datasets indicated incomplete sequencing despite the large sequencing depth. Naive subsets generally had larger estimated clonotype richness than memory subsets.

Using the deep immunoSEQ assay, TCR CDR3 regions were amplified from genomic DNA by multiplex PCR. Extracted genomic DNA from each cell subset was spread evenly across all wells of several immunoSEQ 96-well plates, with each plate serving as a replicate. Each replicate PCR for sorted subsets received 150 to 250 ng genomic DNA, equal to around 32,000 T cell genomes. The purified libraries were quantified using a Qubit 3.0 fluorometer, sized with a Bioanalyzer 2100, and then quantified again using the KAPA Library Quantification kit. Every immunoSEQ 96-well plate was sequenced on a dedicated single-read 150-cycle Illumina NextSeq 550 flow cell. As for how the authors treated the data: Because the immunoSEQ output included only junctional sequences and no quality scores, the filtering could not be the same as the filtering used for full-length reads. To assign V/J genes and CDR3, sequences were annotated against IMGT germline references using PyIR, a Python wrapper for IgBLAST v1.9. Any read was removed if the V/J assignment was weak (E-value above 1e-6), the CDR3 was missing, or the read contained stop codons, out-of-frame junctions, or ambiguous translated residues. V3J clonotypes were defined as sequences sharing the same inferred V gene, J gene, and CDR3 amino acid sequence. Percentage overlap between repertoires was computed as shared unique clonotypes divided by the size of the smaller repertoire. RTK rarefaction, the Chao1 estimator, and Recon v2.1 estimates of unobserved clonotypes were used to assess repertoire richness. For all TCRbeta clonotypes obtained by the gDNA method from several donors, generation probabilities were computed with OLGA. In TCRdb, the immuneACCESS table is reduced to in-frame sequences with V and J assigned. These tables do not hold every clone; where another copy was compared, an unresolved V gene accounts for under half, and the others remain unexplained. The V and J calls and clone size come from that table; D and trimming were worked out from the DNA. This sample gives 1.5 million to 1.9 million clones in total; 95% to 99% of them show up just once. The ten largest clones capture 0.4% to 0.45% of the sample.

This clone was counted a single time. Its antigen has not been determined. Nothing much larger sits one base from this clone, and base qualities are not available. The donors were healthy, HIV-negative adults who had no recently reported acute infections or vaccinations. Every donor was a Caucasian adult residing in Nashville, Tennessee, USA. Magnetic negative selection was used to enrich CD4+ T cells, after which naive cells were positively selected on CD45RA and the negative fraction became the memory subset. Blood was collected by leukapheresis, and PBMCs were isolated by Ficoll-Histopaque density gradient centrifugation and then cryopreserved in liquid nitrogen vapor phase. Analytical flow cytometry was used to check the purity and quantity of every magnetically sorted T cell population. Genomic DNA was isolated from each sorted fraction and quantified by UV absorbance on a Nanodrop 2000c. CDR1 and CDR2, looked up from the germline V gene, are SGHRS and YFSETQ. The CDR3, cysteine through phenylalanine, is 17 amino acids long. Here the CDR3 DNA is all that survives: 51 bases in frame from base 1. V was cut back by 2 bases and J by 1 base, leaving a gap of 18 bases between them.

Sample: naive CD4+ T cells sorted from blood. The cell subset or site label corresponds to: CD45RA+ positively selected. The V gene is TRBV5-1 and the J gene is TRBJ1-1, with TRBD1 as a weak D call on 6 bases. The receptor was derived from a man aged 30-40 years in good health. The DNA sequence reads TGCGCCAGCAGCTTAGCCCGATCTACAGGGACGAACACTGAAGCTTTCTTT. The encoded protein is CASSLARSTGTNTEAFF.